Below are 31 T cell receptor beta chains sequenced from a single sample in a study of human T cells and chemical hapten exposure. Described time point: patch test 1, 2 weeks after DPC sensitization. The treatment denotes: therapeutic diphenylcyclopropenone sensitization with weekly scalp DPC. TCRdb processed the RACE reads anew with MiXCR; each CDR3 protein has one entry. The data hold 150,000 to 200,000 distinct CDR3 sequences, with approximately 20% observed a single time. The sample was whole blood, taken in connection with sensitization to the hapten diphenylcyclopropenone (DPC). Every receptor here comes from a woman between 50 and 59 years old with alopecia areata. Some clones in this sample may be carry-over from other donors' samples.

This clonotype has just a few counts. The genes are TRBV5-1 and TRBJ2-7, with 9 nucleotides matching TRBD1. Unmatched junction bases numbered 16, after V lost 4 bases and J lost 2 bases. CDR1 and CDR2 (germline): SGHRS, YFSETQ. CDR3 size: 18 residues. The CDR3 DNA follows: TGCGCCAGCAGCCAAGGACAGGGGTTGCGGGTCTTTGCCTACGAGCAGTACTTC. Encoded protein: CASSQGQGLRVFAYEQYF. The whole variable domain, filled in from reference TRBV5-1 and TRBJ2-7, reads KAGVTQTPRYLIKTRGQQVTLSCSPISGHRSVSWYQQTPGQGLQFLFEYFSETQRNKGNFPGRFSGRQFSNSRSEMNVSTLELGDSALYLCASSQGQGLRVFAYEQYFGPGTRLTVT.

CDR3 DNA: TGTGCCAGCAGTTTTCCCAGACTCGAGCAGTACTTC. Translation: CASSFPRLEQYF. This rearrangement joins TRBV28 to TRBJ2-7; D unclear. Trimming stripped 3 bases from V and 6 bases from J, with 9 bases between. From germline, CDR1 is MDHEN and CDR2 SYDVKM. The CDR3 length is 12 residues.

Only a few counts were recorded for this clonotype. The rearrangement links TRBV6-1 to TRBJ2-5; maybe TRBD1 (6 bases). Trimming took off 0 bases at V and 4 bases at J, with 12 bases between the two ends. The germline CDR1 and CDR2 sequences are MNHNS and SASEGT. The CDR3 runs 15 residues. In nucleotides, the CDR3 is TGTGCCAGCAGTGAAGCGATAACAGGGATAGAGACCCAGTACTTC. Its protein is CASSEAITGIETQYF.

This clonotype was observed at least ten times. The rearrangement joins TRBV11-2 to TRBJ2-5, with 8 bases lining up with TRBD2. CDR3 size: 14 residues. V lost 5 bases and J lost 5; bases outside the gene matches: 7. In germline, CDR1 is SGHAT, CDR2 FQNNGV. The CDR3 region has the DNA TGTGCCAGCAGCCCATCCGGGACTAGGGAGACCCAGTACTTC. It is translated as CASSPSGTRETQYF.

The J gene is TRBJ2-6, the V gene TRBV5-1; TRBD1 matches 7 bases. Germline-derived CDR1 and CDR2 are SGHRS and YFSETQ. V lost 6 bases to trimming and J lost 0 bases; unmatched junction nucleotides: 6. This CDR3 spans 16 amino acids. This CDR3 is CASTKGQHSGANVLTF. CDR3 coding DNA: TGCGCCAGCACTAAGGGACAGCACTCTGGGGCCAACGTCCTGACTTTC.

The chain recombines TRBV7-9 with TRBJ1-1; D unresolved. This CDR3 is built from 12 residues. Trimming took off 1 base at V and 9 bases at J, with 9 bases between the two ends. Germline-derived CDR1 and CDR2 are SEHNR and FQNEAQ (reference sequence). The CDR3 sequence is CASSLEESQAFF. CDR3 in DNA: TGTGCCAGCAGCTTAGAGGAGTCCCAAGCTTTCTTT.

The sample holds a few counts of this clonotype. The chain has TRBV15 and TRBJ2-5, with TRBD1 matching 10 bases. The V segment lost 1 base and the J segment 5 bases; nucleotides outside the gene matches: 10. This CDR3 is built from 17 residues. Per germline, CDR1 LNHNV and CDR2 YYDKDF (reference sequence). The CDR3 region is CATSRGDRGIVSETQYF. The CDR3 DNA sequence: TGTGCCACCAGCAGAGGGGACAGGGGTATAGTCTCGGAGACCCAGTACTTC. Combining the CDR3 with reference TRBV15 and TRBJ2-5 gives the whole variable domain DAMVIQNPRYQVTQFGKPVTLSCSQTLNHNVMYWYQQKSSQAPKLLFHYYDKDFNNEADTPDNFQSRRPNTSFCFLDIRSPGLGDTAMYLCATSRGDRGIVSETQYFGPGTRLLVL.

The chain links TRBV15 to TRBJ2-7; D is ambiguous. Trimming pared 0 bases from V and 1 base from J, leaving 7 bases between. The CDR3 is made up of 14 amino acids. Germline V CDR1 and CDR2: LNHNV, YYDKDF (reference sequence). The CDR3 sequence: CATSRDLNSYEQYF. CDR3 DNA: TGTGCCACCAGCAGAGATTTAAATTCCTACGAGCAGTACTTC.

The chain employs TRBV30 and TRBJ1-6, with D uncertain. This CDR3 comprises 14 residues. The germline gives CDR1 GTSNPN, CDR2 SVGIG (reference sequence). Trimming cost V 0 bases and J 8 bases, with 11 bases left between them. CDR3 sequence: CAWSVLTVHSPLHF. DNA for the CDR3: TGTGCCTGGAGTGTACTTACTGTACATTCACCCCTCCACTTT.

In this sample, this clonotype turned up a few times. V is TRBV29-1 and J is TRBJ2-2; D unresolved. The CDR3 totals 16 residues. Germline values: CDR1 SQVTM, CDR2 ANQGSEA. Trimming cost V 3 bases and J 2 bases, with 16 bases left between them. In nucleotides, the CDR3 is TGCAGCGTTGACAGACCGGCCCGTTCTAACACCGGGGAGCTGTTTTTT. Protein sequence: CSVDRPARSNTGELFF.

V gene TRBV9 combines with J gene TRBJ2-1; 10 bases are shared with TRBD1. CDR1 and CDR2 (germline): SGDLS, YYNGEE. This CDR3 spans 14 amino acids. Trimming removed 4 bases from V and 9 bases from J; junction bases left unmatched: 7. The CDR3 sequence is CASSTGTGAVEQFF. The DNA of the CDR3 is TGTGCCAGCAGCACCGGGACAGGGGCGGTTGAGCAGTTCTTC.

The V and J genes are TRBV29-1 and TRBJ2-5, with 8 bases lining up with TRBD2. The germline V gene has CDR1 SQVTM and CDR2 ANQGSEA. Trimming removed 3 bases from V and 3 bases from J; junction bases left unmatched: 6. This CDR3 spans 14 amino acids. The CDR3: CSVDEAGVKETQYF. Here the CDR3 DNA reads TGCAGCGTTGATGAAGCGGGAGTGAAAGAGACCCAGTACTTC.

This chain uses TRBV7-9 with TRBJ2-5; no reliable D call. Germline lookup yields CDR1 SEHNR and CDR2 FQNEAQ (reference sequence). V was trimmed by 6 bases and J by 5 bases, leaving 16 bases between them. The CDR3 has 14 amino acids. CDR3: CASRVGRSIETQYF. The CDR3 nucleotides read TGTGCCAGCAGGGTGGGCCGGTCGATTGAGACCCAGTACTTC.

The rearrangement links TRBV5-1 to TRBJ1-1; no clear D. CDR3 length: 13 residues. Deletions cut 4 bases from V and 10 bases from J, with 17 bases between. Per the germline V gene, CDR1 is SGHRS and CDR2 is YFSETQ. CDR3 sequence (DNA): TGCGCCAGCAGCCCGCAAGTCGAGCCCGGAGCTTTCTTT. This codes for CASSPQVEPGAFF.

This clonotype came up a few times. The V and J genes are TRBV7-9 and TRBJ1-1; D is unclear. This CDR3 has 15 amino acids. Trimming removed 1 base at V and 0 bases at J, with 9 bases between. CDR1 SEHNR and CDR2 FQNEAQ come from the germline V gene (reference sequence). The CDR3 DNA is TGTGCCAGCAGCTTAGGGTTGGGCATGAACACTGAAGCTTTCTTT. This encodes CASSLGLGMNTEAFF. Variable domain in full (rest from reference TRBV7-9 and TRBJ1-1): DTGVSQNPRHKITKRGQNVTFRCDPISEHNRLYWYRQTLGQGPEFLTYFQNEAQLEKSRLLSDRFSAERPKGSFSTLEIQRTEQGDSAMYLCASSLGLGMNTEAFFGQGTRLTVV.

The rearrangement uses TRBV29-1 and TRBJ2-3, with 7 bases that match TRBD1. The CDR3 runs 12 residues. Germline values: CDR1 SQVTM, CDR2 ANQGSEA. The junction had 8 bases not matched to a gene; V was cut back by 6 bases and J by 8 bases. The CDR3 DNA is TGCAGCGTCGACAGGGACGGGGCTACGCAGTATTTT. Encoded protein: CSVDRDGATQYF.

The chain carries TRBV10-3 and TRBJ2-1; the match to TRBD2 covers 7 bases. Germline assignment: CDR1 ENHRY and CDR2 SYGVKD. The CDR3 is 14 residues long. After removal of 8 bases from V and 6 bases from J, the junction contained 10 bases not matched to a gene. The CDR3 is CAIPRSGGSNEQFF. The CDR3 DNA sequence: TGTGCCATCCCCCGGTCGGGGGGATCCAATGAGCAGTTCTTC.

The chain employs TRBV4-1 and TRBJ2-2, with D possibly TRBD1 on 6 matching bases. This CDR3 comprises 16 residues. Looked up from germline, CDR1 is MGHRA and CDR2 is YSYEKL. Trimming shortened V by 3 bases and J by 5 bases, and 16 bases separated the two germline ends. CDR3 coding DNA: TGCGCCAGCAGCCAGCACAGGGAATTATTTACCGGGGAGCTGTTTTTT. Translation: CASSQHRELFTGELFF.

This chain connects TRBV12-3 or TRBV12-4 to TRBJ2-2; D might be TRBD2 (6 bases). Trimming took off 3 bases at V and 2 bases at J, with 10 bases between the two ends. The CDR3 covers 15 residues. The DNA of the CDR3 is TGTGCCAGCAGTTTGGGACTCACAAACACCGGGGAGCTGTTTTTT. This sequence encodes CASSLGLTNTGELFF.

This chain joins TRBV12-3 or TRBV12-4 and TRBJ2-2; no firm D call. Trimming left V 9 bases short and J 4 bases short, with 6 bases between. The CDR3 contains 11 residues. The CDR3 DNA reads as TGTGCCAGTAGGTTCACCGGGGAGCTGTTTTTT. Amino acid sequence: CASRFTGELFF.

The genes are TRBV5-1 and TRBJ2-1; possibly TRBD1 for D (6 bases). The CDR3 spans 12 residues. Trimming removed 5 bases from V and 8 bases from J, with 11 bases in between. Germline V lookup: CDR1 SGHRS, CDR2 YFSETQ. CDR3 residues: CASRQGRDEQFF. CDR3 in DNA: TGCGCCAGCAGGCAGGGGCGCGATGAGCAGTTCTTC.

This clonotype was counted only a few times. The chain uses TRBV5-1 and TRBJ1-2; TRBD1 agrees at 7 bases. The V segment lost 0 bases and the J segment 3 bases; nucleotides outside the gene matches: 11. Germline assignment: CDR1 SGHRS and CDR2 YFSETQ. The CDR3 covers 17 residues. The DNA of the CDR3 is TGCGCCAGCAGCTTGGGTGGATCTACAGGGGCGGACTATGGCTACACCTTC. Protein product: CASSLGGSTGADYGYTF.

The rearrangement links TRBV24-1 to TRBJ2-1, with 8 bases identical to TRBD1. Unmatched junction bases numbered 6, after V lost 4 bases and J lost 11 bases. The CDR3 covers 13 residues. CDR1 and CDR2 (germline): KGHDR, SFDVKD. Here the CDR3 reads CATSERRTGKQFF. As DNA, the CDR3 is TGTGCCACCAGTGAACGTAGGACAGGGAAGCAGTTCTTC.

Ten or more counts support this clonotype. The rearrangement uses TRBV6-2 or TRBV6-3 and TRBJ2-7; D is uncertain. The CDR3 spans 13 residues. Per the germline V gene, CDR1 is MNHEY and CDR2 is SVGEGT. V dropped 0 bases and J dropped 7 bases, with 10 bases sitting between them. The CDR3 nucleotides are TGTGCCAGCAGTTACTCCTTTATGTTGGAGCAGTACTTC. It specifies CASSYSFMLEQYF.

A few counts support this clonotype. J is TRBJ2-1 and V is TRBV11-2; TRBD2 is a possible D gene (6 bases). With 0 bases removed from V and 7 bases from J, the gap between germline ends came to 19 bases. CDR3 length: 17 amino acids. The germline V gene has CDR1 SGHAT and CDR2 FQNNGV. This chain's CDR3 is CASSLDFYGSRSNEQFF. CDR3 DNA sequence: TGTGCCAGCAGCTTAGATTTCTACGGGAGTAGGTCTAATGAGCAGTTCTTC.

The rearrangement joins TRBV5-1 to TRBJ2-5, with D possibly being TRBD2 (6 bases). Germline CDR1 reads SGHRS; CDR2 reads YFSETQ. This CDR3 has 14 amino acids. The V gene lost 4 bases and the J gene lost 2 bases, with 12 bases spanning the gap. The CDR3 DNA follows: TGCGCCAGCAGCCGGGAGAACAGGCAAGAGACCCAGTACTTC. As protein: CASSRENRQETQYF.

The J gene is TRBJ2-7, the V gene TRBV20-1; TRBD2 matches 13 bases. The CDR3 spans 14 residues. Unmatched junction bases numbered 6, after V lost 5 bases and J lost 5 bases. Germline CDR1 and CDR2: DFQATT and SNEGSKA (reference sequence). For the CDR3, the DNA is TGCAGTGCTCCGAGGACTAGCGGGAGCGACGAGCAGTACTTC. Protein sequence: CSAPRTSGSDEQYF.

This clonotype was seen only a few times. V is TRBV5-1 and J is TRBJ2-1; no clear D gene. Germline lookup yields CDR1 SGHRS and CDR2 YFSETQ. The CDR3 length is 15 residues. V dropped 0 bases and J dropped 4 bases, with 11 bases sitting between them. The CDR3 is CASSLDLAVYNEQFF. CDR3 DNA sequence: TGCGCCAGCAGCTTGGATTTAGCAGTTTACAATGAGCAGTTCTTC.

The chain is built from TRBV5-1 and TRBJ2-1; 12 nucleotides match TRBD2. The CDR3 covers 19 residues. After removal of 4 bases from V and 2 bases from J, the junction contained 13 bases not matched to a gene. The germline V gene has CDR1 SGHRS and CDR2 YFSETQ. The CDR3 DNA reads TGCGCCAGCAGCCAGACACTCAGGCTAGCGGGAGGGCCCTACAATGAGCAGTTCTTC. This sequence encodes CASSQTLRLAGGPYNEQFF.

This chain joins TRBV20-1 and TRBJ2-7; D is undetermined. CDR1 is DFQATT, CDR2 SNEGSKA, per germline (reference sequence). There are 14 residues in the CDR3. V was clipped by 6 bases and J by 0 bases, with 15 bases between them. CDR3 protein: CSALKDDFSYEQYF. In nucleotides, the CDR3 is TGCAGTGCCCTGAAGGACGACTTCTCCTACGAGCAGTACTTC.

Only a few counts were recorded for this clonotype. The CDR3 loop is CASSRVTGTNTGELFF. The CDR3 nucleotides are TGCGCCAGCAGCCGAGTGACAGGGACGAACACCGGGGAGCTGTTTTTT. The rearrangement uses TRBV5-1 and TRBJ2-2; 7 bases are a match to TRBD1. Germline loops: CDR1 SGHRS, CDR2 YFSETQ. After removal of 4 bases from V and 0 bases from J, the junction contained 6 bases not matched to a gene. This CDR3 contains 16 residues.